One and the same sample provided the 19 T cell receptor beta chains below, sequenced in a study of cytomegalovirus exposure and HLA in healthy donors. Clones were sequenced by immunoSEQ multiplex PCR, and TCRdb holds only the in-frame ones, with some missing. The table has about 330,000 clones, roughly 90% seen once. The sample consisted of PBMCs. Receptors were obtained from a woman aged 25 to 39 in good health and CMV-seropositive.

The chain couples TRBV27 to TRBJ1-1; 9 bases match TRBD1. CDR1 and CDR2 (germline): MNHEY, SMNVEV (reference sequence). Losses at the gene ends were 5 bases for V and 4 bases for J; bases not matched to a gene: 5. This CDR3 region has 14 residues. The CDR3 here is CASSLQGAITEAFF. In nucleotides, the CDR3 is TGTGCCAGCAGTCTACAGGGGGCGATCACTGAAGCTTTCTTT.

The chain is built from TRBV5-4 and TRBJ2-7; 8 nucleotides align to TRBD1. Losses at the gene ends were 5 bases for V and 2 bases for J; bases not matched to a gene: 6. Germline CDR1 reads SGHNT; CDR2 reads YYREEE (reference sequence). The length of the CDR3 is 14 residues. The CDR3 region has the DNA TGTGCCAGCAGGCCCGGGACAGGTACCTACGAGCAGTACTTC. It is translated as CASRPGTGTYEQYF.

The sample holds one count of this clone. This CDR3 reads CASNYGQDGSSYNSPLHF. The CDR3 nucleotides are TGTGCCAGTAACTACGGACAGGATGGAAGCTCCTATAATTCACCCCTCCACTTT. The chain links TRBV19 to TRBJ1-6; 7 bases agree with TRBD1. CDR1 and CDR2 (germline): LNHDA, SQIVND (reference sequence). The ends lost 7 bases at V and 0 bases at J; junction bases unmatched: 12. The CDR3 spans 18 residues.

The chain couples TRBV9 to TRBJ2-5; 13 bases line up with TRBD2. The CDR3 sequence is 19 residues long. V dropped 5 bases and J dropped 5; count of bases not matched to a gene: 18. CDR1 is SGDLS and CDR2 is YYNGEE in the germline V gene. This CDR3 reads CASSFAGTSGNSVDETQYF. The CDR3 bases are TGTGCCAGCAGTTTCGCGGGGACTAGCGGGAATTCGGTAGATGAGACCCAGTACTTC.

The V gene is TRBV7-2, the J gene TRBJ2-3; D is uncertain. Germline V CDR1 and CDR2: SGHTA, FQGNSA. V dropped 5 bases and J dropped 5 bases, with 11 bases sitting between them. The CDR3 runs to 13 residues. The CDR3 bases are TGTGCCAGCAGCCTTAATGAAGGAGATACGCAGTATTTT. Translating gives CASSLNEGDTQYF.

The genes are TRBV13 and TRBJ2-3, with D unresolved. V shed 3 bases and J shed 2 bases, with 9 bases lying between them. The CDR3 runs to 14 residues. Per the germline V gene, CDR1 is PRHDT and CDR2 is FYEKMQ (reference sequence). The CDR3 DNA follows: TGTGCCAGCAGCTTGAAGGGCTTCACAGATACGCAGTATTTT. Translation gives CASSLKGFTDTQYF.

This rearrangement joins TRBV12-5 to TRBJ1-2; D is undetermined. V was cut by 3 bases and J by 8 bases, with 25 bases left in between. The CDR3 is 17 amino acids. CDR1 and CDR2 (germline): LGHNT, FRNRAP. CDR3 amino acids: CASGFWQRGLTTEGYTF. CDR3 coding DNA: TGTGCTAGTGGTTTCTGGCAGCGGGGTCTGACTACAGAGGGCTACACCTTC.

The rearrangement joins TRBV30 to TRBJ2-7, with 7 nucleotides matching TRBD1. The J segment lost 0 bases and the V segment lost 0 bases, leaving 2 bases of the junction unmatched. The CDR3 has 14 amino acids. Germline V CDR1 and CDR2: GTSNPN, SVGIG (reference sequence). The CDR3 spells CAWSVYRGSYEQYF. For the CDR3, the DNA is TGTGCCTGGAGTGTTTACAGGGGCTCCTACGAGCAGTACTTC.

This clone came up once. V gene TRBV27 combines with J gene TRBJ2-1; TRBD2 agrees at 8 bases. CDR3 length: 16 amino acids. Losses at the gene ends were 3 bases for V and 3 bases for J; bases not matched to a gene: 7. Germline CDR1 reads MNHEY; CDR2 reads SMNVEV (reference sequence). CDR3 in amino acids: CASSFFVAGGYNEQFF. The CDR3 nucleotides read TGTGCCAGCAGTTTTTTCGTGGCGGGAGGCTACAATGAGCAGTTCTTC.

The V and J genes are TRBV4-1 and TRBJ2-3; D is unresolved. The CDR3 is 16 amino acids. Between the trimmed V and J ends, which lost 6 bases and 1 base, there was a span of 17 bases. The germline V gene has CDR1 MGHRA and CDR2 YSYEKL. CDR3 sequence reads: CASRSSHGWGTDTQYF. CDR3 coding DNA: TGCGCCAGCAGATCAAGCCATGGTTGGGGCACAGATACGCAGTATTTT.

This clone was seen a few times. The V gene is TRBV13, the J gene TRBJ2-6; D may match TRBD1 or TRBD2 (5 bases each). The V and J ends lost 5 bases and 1 base respectively, with 21 bases between them. This CDR3 has 19 residues. Germline assignment: CDR1 PRHDT and CDR2 FYEKMQ (reference sequence). In DNA form, the CDR3 reads TGTGCCAGCAGCGAGGGGATCCTAAGTCTACCTTCTGGGGCCAACGTCCTGACTTTC. Its protein product is CASSEGILSLPSGANVLTF.

J is TRBJ2-1 and V is TRBV6-5, with TRBD1 identical over 12 bases. Germline V CDR1 and CDR2: MNHEY, SVGAGI. Trimming removed 2 bases from V and 13 bases from J; junction bases left unmatched: 9. This CDR3 is built from 15 residues. The CDR3 DNA follows: TGTGCCAGCAGTTACGAGGGGGACAGGGGGCGTCCCCAGTTCTTC. Translating it yields CASSYEGDRGRPQFF.

The rearrangement joins TRBV9 to TRBJ1-1, with TRBD1 matching over 10 bases. This CDR3 has 15 residues. CDR1 is SGDLS and CDR2 is YYNGEE in the germline V gene. J was trimmed by 5 bases and V by 4 bases; bases with no gene match: 8. The CDR3 loop is CASSPRQGAGTEAFF. The CDR3 region has the DNA TGTGCCAGCAGCCCTAGACAGGGGGCAGGGACTGAAGCTTTCTTT.

V is TRBV2 and J is TRBJ2-2; 7 bases are shared with TRBD2. The CDR3 is 15 residues long. J lost 0 bases, V lost 3 bases, and 1 base had no gene match. Per germline, CDR1 SNHLY and CDR2 FYNNEI. The DNA for the CDR3 is TGTGCCAGCAGTGATGCGGGAGCGAACACCGGGGAGCTGTTTTTT. It encodes CASSDAGANTGELFF.

V gene TRBV4-3 combines with J gene TRBJ1-5; D is unresolved. V lost 1 base and J 7 bases, leaving 14 bases between the germline ends. This CDR3 is 15 amino acids long. Germline V gene data show CDR1 as LGHNA and CDR2 as YSLEER. DNA of the CDR3: TGCGCCAGCAGCCAAGGCCGGGGTTTCGGGCAGCCCCAGCATTTT. Translating it yields CASSQGRGFGQPQHF.

This chain's CDR3 is CASSQDRRQGYNEQFF. CDR3 sequence (DNA): TGCGCCAGCAGCCAAGATAGGCGACAGGGTTACAATGAGCAGTTCTTC. The rearrangement joins TRBV4-3 to TRBJ2-1; 7 bases map to TRBD1. Losses at the gene ends were 0 bases for V and 4 bases for J; bases not matched to a gene: 6. This CDR3 has 16 residues. CDR1 LGHNA and CDR2 YSLEER come from the germline V gene.

The rearrangement joins TRBV7-2 to TRBJ1-5, with a possible D match to TRBD1 (6 bases). Germline assignment: CDR1 SGHTA and CDR2 FQGNSA. V gave up 3 bases and J gave up 7 bases, with 13 bases separating them. The CDR3 is 14 amino acids. The CDR3: CASSLSGATQPQHF. DNA for the CDR3: TGTGCCAGCAGCTTGTCGGGGGCGACACAGCCCCAGCATTTT.

V gene TRBV6-1 combines with J gene TRBJ1-1, with 8 bases identical to TRBD1. The CDR3 totals 16 residues. From germline, CDR1 is MNHNS and CDR2 SASEGT. Losses at the gene ends were 4 bases for V and 2 bases for J; bases not matched to a gene: 9. As DNA, the CDR3 is TGTGCCAGCAGTGTATCCGGGACAGGTTTAAACACTGAAGCTTTCTTT. It yields the protein CASSVSGTGLNTEAFF.

This clone was detected only a few times. V usage is TRBV30 and J usage is TRBJ2-7; perhaps TRBD1 as D (5 bases). CDR3 length: 15 amino acids. The germline V gene has CDR1 GTSNPN and CDR2 SVGIG (reference sequence). Trimming stripped 3 bases from V and 2 bases from J, with 17 bases between. CDR3 coding DNA: TGTGCCTGGAGACGACACAGGCGCGAAGCCTACGAGCAGTACTTC. Its translation: CAWRRHRREAYEQYF.